What follows is one T cell receptor beta chain and its context. The repertoire was sequenced with immunoSEQ multiplex PCR; TCRdb's copy has only in-frame clones and lacks some. The table lists roughly 290,000 clones, 80% to 85% of them singletons. The sample comes from a study of blood T cell repertoires in COVID-19. CDR1 is SGHTA, CDR2 FQGNSA, per germline. This CDR3 contains 15 residues. V lost 5 bases, J lost 9 bases, and 17 bases lay in between. This sequence originates from a person aged 65 to 85 with COVID-19, enrolled during active disease. The chain couples TRBV7-2 to TRBJ1-6; TRBD1 is a possible D gene (5 bases). The material sequenced was peripheral blood. The CDR3 loop reads CASSSLGGKSSPLHF. The CDR3, as DNA: TGTGCCAGCAGCAGCCTTGGGGGGAAATCTTCACCCCTCCACTTT.